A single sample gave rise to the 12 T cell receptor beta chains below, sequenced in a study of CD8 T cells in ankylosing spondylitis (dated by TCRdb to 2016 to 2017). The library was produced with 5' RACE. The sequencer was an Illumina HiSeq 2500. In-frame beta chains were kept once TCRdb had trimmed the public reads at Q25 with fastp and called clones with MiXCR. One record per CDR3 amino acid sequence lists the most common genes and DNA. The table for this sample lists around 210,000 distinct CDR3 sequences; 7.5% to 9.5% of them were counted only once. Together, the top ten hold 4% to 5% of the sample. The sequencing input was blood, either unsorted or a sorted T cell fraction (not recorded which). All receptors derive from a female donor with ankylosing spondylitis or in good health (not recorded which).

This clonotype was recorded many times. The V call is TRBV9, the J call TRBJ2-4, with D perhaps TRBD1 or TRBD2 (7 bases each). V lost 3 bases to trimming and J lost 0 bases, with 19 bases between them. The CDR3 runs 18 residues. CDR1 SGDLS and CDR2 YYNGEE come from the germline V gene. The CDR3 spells CASSARGEGRGAKNIQYF. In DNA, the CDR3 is TGTGCCAGCAGCGCCAGGGGGGAGGGGAGGGGAGCCAAAAACATTCAGTACTTC.

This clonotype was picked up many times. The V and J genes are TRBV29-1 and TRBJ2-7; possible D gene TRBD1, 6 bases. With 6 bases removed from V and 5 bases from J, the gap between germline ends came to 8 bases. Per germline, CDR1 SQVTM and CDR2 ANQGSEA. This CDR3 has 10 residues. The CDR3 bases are TGCAGCGTGGGGGCGCACGAGCAGTACTTC. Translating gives CSVGAHEQYF.

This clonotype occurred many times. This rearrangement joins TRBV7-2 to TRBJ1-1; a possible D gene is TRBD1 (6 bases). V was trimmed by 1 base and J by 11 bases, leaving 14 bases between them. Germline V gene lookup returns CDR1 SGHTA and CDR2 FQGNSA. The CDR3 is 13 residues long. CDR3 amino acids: CASSLEGRGRAFF. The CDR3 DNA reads TGTGCCAGCAGCTTAGAGGGCAGGGGCCGGGCTTTCTTT.

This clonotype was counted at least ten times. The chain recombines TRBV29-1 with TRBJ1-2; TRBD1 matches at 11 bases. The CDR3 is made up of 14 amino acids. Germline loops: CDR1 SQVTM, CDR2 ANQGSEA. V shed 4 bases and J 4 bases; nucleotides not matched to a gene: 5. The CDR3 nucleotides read TGCAGCGTTGCCCGGACAGGGGGCGGCTATGGCTACACCTTC. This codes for CSVARTGGGYGYTF.

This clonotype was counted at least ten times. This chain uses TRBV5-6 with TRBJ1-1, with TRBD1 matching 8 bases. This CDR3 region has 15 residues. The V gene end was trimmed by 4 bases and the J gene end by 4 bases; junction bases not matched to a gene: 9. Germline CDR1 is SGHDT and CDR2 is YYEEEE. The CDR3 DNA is TGTGCCAGCAGCCCCAGGACAGGGCAAGCCACTGAAGCTTTCTTT. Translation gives CASSPRTGQATEAFF.

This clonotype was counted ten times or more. The CDR3 loop is CASFLDRGTEAFF. As DNA, the CDR3 is TGTGCCAGCTTTCTTGACAGGGGAACAGAAGCTTTCTTT. The V call is TRBV7-3, the J call TRBJ1-1, with 8 bases matching TRBD1. Trimming at V came to 8 bases and at J to 8 bases, leaving 10 bases not matched to a gene. This CDR3 has 13 amino acids. Germline V gene sequence: CDR1 SGHTA, CDR2 FQGTGA.

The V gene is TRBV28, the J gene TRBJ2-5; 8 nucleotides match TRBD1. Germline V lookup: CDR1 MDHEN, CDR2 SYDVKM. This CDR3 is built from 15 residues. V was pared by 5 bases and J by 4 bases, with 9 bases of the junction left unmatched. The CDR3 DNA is TGTGCCAGCAGTGACCCCGGACAGGGAAGAGAGACCCAGTACTTC. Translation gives CASSDPGQGRETQYF.

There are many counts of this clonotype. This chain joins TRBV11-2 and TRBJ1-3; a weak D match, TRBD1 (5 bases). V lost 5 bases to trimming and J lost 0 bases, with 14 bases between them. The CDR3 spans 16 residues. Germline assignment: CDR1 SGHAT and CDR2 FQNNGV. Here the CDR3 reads CASSPRGSLSGNTIYF. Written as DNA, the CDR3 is TGTGCCAGCAGCCCTCGGGGGAGCCTCTCTGGAAACACCATATATTTT.

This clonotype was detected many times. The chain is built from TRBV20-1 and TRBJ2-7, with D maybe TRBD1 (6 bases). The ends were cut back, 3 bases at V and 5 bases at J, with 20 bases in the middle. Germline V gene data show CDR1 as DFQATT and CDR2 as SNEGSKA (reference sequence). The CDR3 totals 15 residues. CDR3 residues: CSASGSRGADNEQYF. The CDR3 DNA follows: TGCAGTGCTAGCGGCAGCAGGGGCGCGGATAACGAGCAGTACTTC.

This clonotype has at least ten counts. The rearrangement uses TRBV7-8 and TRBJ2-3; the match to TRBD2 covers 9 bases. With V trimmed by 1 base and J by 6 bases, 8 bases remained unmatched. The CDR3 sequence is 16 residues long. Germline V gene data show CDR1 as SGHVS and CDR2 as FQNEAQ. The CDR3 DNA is TGTGCCAGCAGCTTAGTCGGCGGGAGGGCCGGGGATACGCAGTATTTT. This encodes CASSLVGGRAGDTQYF.

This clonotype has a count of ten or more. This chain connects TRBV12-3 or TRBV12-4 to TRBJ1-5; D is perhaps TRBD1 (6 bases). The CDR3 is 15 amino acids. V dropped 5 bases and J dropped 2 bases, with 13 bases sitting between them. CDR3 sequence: CASSIEGGGNQPQHF. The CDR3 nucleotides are TGTGCCAGCAGTATTGAGGGGGGGGGCAATCAGCCCCAGCATTTT.

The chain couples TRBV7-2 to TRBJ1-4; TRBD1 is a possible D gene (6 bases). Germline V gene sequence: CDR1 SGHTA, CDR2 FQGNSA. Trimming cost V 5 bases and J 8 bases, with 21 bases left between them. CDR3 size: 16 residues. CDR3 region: CASSPHSGALGEKLFF. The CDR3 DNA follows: TGTGCCAGCAGCCCACACTCGGGGGCGCTGGGAGAAAAACTGTTTTTT.